This T cell receptor (beta chain) was sequenced during a study of identical twins. Broader study findings: Researchers reported weaker excess twin sharing in beta out-of-frame sequences.

From the 5' RACE reads, TCRdb called clonotypes with MiXCR, one entry per CDR3 protein. The table includes 1.5 million to 2 million distinct CDR3 sequences, under 35% detected once. For this clonotype: The antigen is unknown.

The V gene's germline CDR1 is SEHNR and CDR2 FQNEAQ (reference sequence). Trimming left V 2 bases short and J 3 bases short, with 13 bases between. The CDR3 spans 15 residues. This chain connects TRBV7-9 to TRBJ1-1, with D hard to call. The sample consisted of cord blood. The sequence came from a newborn girl in good health. The CDR3 region is CASSLWPTKDTEAFF. The CDR3 nucleotides are TGTGCCAGCAGCTTATGGCCAACAAAGGACACTGAAGCTTTCTTT.